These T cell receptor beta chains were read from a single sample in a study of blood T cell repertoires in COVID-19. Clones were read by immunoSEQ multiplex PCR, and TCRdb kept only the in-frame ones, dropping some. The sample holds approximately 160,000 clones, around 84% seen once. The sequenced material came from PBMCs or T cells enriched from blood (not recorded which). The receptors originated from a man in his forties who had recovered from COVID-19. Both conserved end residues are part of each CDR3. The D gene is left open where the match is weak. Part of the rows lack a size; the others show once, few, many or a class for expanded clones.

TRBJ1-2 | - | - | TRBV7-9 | TGTGCCAGCAGCTTACCTTGGGCAGGCACCTATGGCTACACCTTC | CASSLPWAGTYGYTF
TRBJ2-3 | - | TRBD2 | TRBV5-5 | TGTGCCAGCAGCTTGACCCTAGCGGGGGGGTACCTAGATACGCAGTATTTT | CASSLTLAGGYLDTQYF
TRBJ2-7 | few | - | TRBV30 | TGTGCCTGGAGTGCGGGGGAGCAATACGAGCAGTACTTC | CAWSAGEQYEQYF
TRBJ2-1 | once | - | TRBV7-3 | TGTGCCAGCAGCTTAATTGGCAGGAACGATGAGCAGTTCTTC | CASSLIGRNDEQFF
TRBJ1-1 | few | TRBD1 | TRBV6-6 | TGTGCCAGCAGTTCACCCCAGGGGGGCACTGAAGCTTTCTTT | CASSSPQGGTEAFF
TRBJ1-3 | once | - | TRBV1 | TGCACCAGCAGCCAAGATTTCCGGGGAGGGGGGAGAGGGGCAGGAAACACCATATATTTT | CTSSQDFRGGGRGAGNTIYF
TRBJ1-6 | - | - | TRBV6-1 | TGTGCCAGCAGTGACCGCCGGAGGATCCATCTTTCACCCCTCCACTTT | CASSDRRRIHLSPLHF
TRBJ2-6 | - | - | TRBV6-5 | TGTGCCAGCAGTCAACAGGGATCTGGGGCCAACGTCCTGACTTTC | CASSQQGSGANVLTF
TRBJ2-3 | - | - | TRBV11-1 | TGTGCCAGCAGCTTAGCGGGGGGTAGCACAGATACGCAGTATTTT | CASSLAGGSTDTQYF
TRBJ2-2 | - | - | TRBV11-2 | TGTGCCAGCAGCTCACTAACCACTAGGACCGGGGAGCTGTTTTTT | CASSSLTTRTGELFF
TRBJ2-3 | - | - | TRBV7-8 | TGTGCCAGCAGCTTAGTAGGCGGCCCCCCGGGGACAGATACGCAGTATTTT | CASSLVGGPPGTDTQYF
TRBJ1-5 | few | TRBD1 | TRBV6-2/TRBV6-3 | TGTGCCAGCAGCCTTCCTGCTTTCGAGACAGGGCCTCATGAGGTTAGCAATCAGCCCCAGCATTTT | CASSLPAFETGPHEVSNQPQHF
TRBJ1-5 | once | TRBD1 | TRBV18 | TGTGCCAGCTCACCGGGACAGGATCAGCCCCAGCATTTT | CASSPGQDQPQHF
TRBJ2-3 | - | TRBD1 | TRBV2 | TGTGCCAACGAGGTCGACAGGGCGACAGATACGCAGTATTTT | CANEVDRATDTQYF
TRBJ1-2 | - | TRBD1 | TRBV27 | TGTGCCAGCCGAACACGGGACAGGGGTAACTATGGCTACACCTTC | CASRTRDRGNYGYTF
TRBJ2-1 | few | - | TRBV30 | TGTGCCTGGAGCCTTCAGACAGGAGAGCAGTTCTTC | CAWSLQTGEQFF
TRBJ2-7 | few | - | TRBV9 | TGTGCCAGCAGCCGGACCTCGACAGTCCTAAGCTCCTACGAGCAGTACTTC | CASSRTSTVLSSYEQYF
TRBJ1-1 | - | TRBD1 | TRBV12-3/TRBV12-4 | TGTGCCAGCAGGCAGGGGGAGCACACTGAAGCTTTCTTT | CASRQGEHTEAFF
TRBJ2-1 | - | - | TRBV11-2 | TGTGCCAGCAGCTATCGGGGGAACTACAATGAGCAGTTCTTC | CASSYRGNYNEQFF
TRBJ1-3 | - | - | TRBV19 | TGTGCCAGTAGACAGAGCTCTGGAAACACCATATATTTT | CASRQSSGNTIYF
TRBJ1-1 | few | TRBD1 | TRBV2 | TGCGCTCTTGGAGGGGGCGCTTTGGCTTTCTTT | CALGGGALAFF
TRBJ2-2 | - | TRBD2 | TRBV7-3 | TGTGCCAGCAGCTTAATGGGACTAGCGGTTTACACCGGGGAGCTGTTTTTT | CASSLMGLAVYTGELFF
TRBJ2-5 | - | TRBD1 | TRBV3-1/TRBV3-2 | TGTGCCAGCAGCAATCCGGGACAGGGGGCCCAAGAGACCCAGTACTTC | CASSNPGQGAQETQYF
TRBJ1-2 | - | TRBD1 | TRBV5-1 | TGCGCCAGCAGCTGGACAGGGGATGGCGGCTACACCTTC | CASSWTGDGGYTF
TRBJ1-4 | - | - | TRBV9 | TGTGCCAGCAGCTTCACAGGGTTGGGTGAAAAACTGTTTTTT | CASSFTGLGEKLFF
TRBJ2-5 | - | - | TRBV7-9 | TGTGCCAGCAGCTTAGCCACCCGGGGGACCCAGTACTTC | CASSLATRGTQYF
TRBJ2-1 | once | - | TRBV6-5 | TGTGCCAGCAGCCGGGGGAGCTATGAGCAGTTCTTC | CASSRGSYEQFF
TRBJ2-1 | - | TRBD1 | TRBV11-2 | TGTGCCAGCAGCTTAGGGGCAGGGGGCCTGTATGAGCAGTTCTTC | CASSLGAGGLYEQFF
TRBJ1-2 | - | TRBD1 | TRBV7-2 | TGTGCCAGCAGCTTGGGACAGGGGGGATTAAAAGGCTACACCTTC | CASSLGQGGLKGYTF
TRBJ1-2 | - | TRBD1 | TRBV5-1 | TGCGCCAGCAGCTTGGGAGGGGGCGATGGCTACACCTTC | CASSLGGGDGYTF
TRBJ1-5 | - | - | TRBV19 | TGTGCCAGTAGTATGGGAGGGGCCCTAAATCAGCCCCAGCATTTT | CASSMGGALNQPQHF
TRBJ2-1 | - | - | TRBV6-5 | TGTGCCAGCAGGAAGGGGGATACCTACAATGAGCAGTTCTTC | CASRKGDTYNEQFF
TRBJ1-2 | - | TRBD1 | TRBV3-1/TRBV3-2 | TGTGCCAGCAGCCAAGATCGTGATTCCGGGACAGGGGAAGAAGGTGGCTACACCTTC | CASSQDRDSGTGEEGGYTF
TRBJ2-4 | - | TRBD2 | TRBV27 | TGTGCCACCCGTCGTGAAGGAGCGGGGGCCCAGCGAATTCAGTACTTC | CATRREGAGAQRIQYF
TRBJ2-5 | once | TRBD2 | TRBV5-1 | TGCGCCAGCAGCTTGGGGGCGACTAGCGGGGGGCAAGAGACCCAGTACTTC | CASSLGATSGGQETQYF
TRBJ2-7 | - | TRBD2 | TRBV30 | TGTGCCTGGAGATATGCAGCGGGGCCCTACGAGCAGTACTTC | CAWRYAAGPYEQYF
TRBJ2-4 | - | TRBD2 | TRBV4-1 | TGCGCCAGCAGCCAAGAGGGGAGGGGCATTCAGTACTTC | CASSQEGRGIQYF
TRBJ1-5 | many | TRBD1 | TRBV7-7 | TGTGCCAGCAGCGCGAGCCGGGACAGGGGGGTCGGGGTTCAGCCCCAGCATTTT | CASSASRDRGVGVQPQHF
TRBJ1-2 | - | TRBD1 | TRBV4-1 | TGCGCCAGCAGCCAGAGCCGGGGACAGCCTTATGGCTACACCTTC | CASSQSRGQPYGYTF
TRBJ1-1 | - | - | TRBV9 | TGTGCCAGCAGCGTGGGGTTACAGGGCCAAAACACTGAAGCTTTCTTT | CASSVGLQGQNTEAFF
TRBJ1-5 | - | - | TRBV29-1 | TGCAGCGTTGTAGCACAGCCCCAGCATTTT | CSVVAQPQHF
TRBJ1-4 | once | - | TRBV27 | TGTGCCAGCAGTTTAGCGGGGGCTGGTGAAAAACTGTTTTTT | CASSLAGAGEKLFF
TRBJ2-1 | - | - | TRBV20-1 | TGCAGTGCTAGTTTGTGGCGAGGTGAGCAGTTCTTC | CSASLWRGEQFF
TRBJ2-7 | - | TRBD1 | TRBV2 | TGTGCCAGCAGTCGGGACAGAGCGATTACCGCGCCCTACGAGCAGTACTTC | CASSRDRAITAPYEQYF
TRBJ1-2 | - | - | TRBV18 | TGTGCCAGCTCACCAAATTTAAACTATGGCTACACCTTC | CASSPNLNYGYTF
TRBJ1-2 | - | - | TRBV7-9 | TGTGCCAGCAGCTTAAGGGAGGCCTATGGCTACACCTTC | CASSLREAYGYTF
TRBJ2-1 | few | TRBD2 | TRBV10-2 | TGCGCCAGCAGTGTACAGCGGGGGGGCCCCAATGAGCAGTTCTTC | CASSVQRGGPNEQFF
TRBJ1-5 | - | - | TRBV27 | TGTGCCAGTTGGGCCAGCTATAGCAATCAGCCCCAGCATTTT | CASWASYSNQPQHF